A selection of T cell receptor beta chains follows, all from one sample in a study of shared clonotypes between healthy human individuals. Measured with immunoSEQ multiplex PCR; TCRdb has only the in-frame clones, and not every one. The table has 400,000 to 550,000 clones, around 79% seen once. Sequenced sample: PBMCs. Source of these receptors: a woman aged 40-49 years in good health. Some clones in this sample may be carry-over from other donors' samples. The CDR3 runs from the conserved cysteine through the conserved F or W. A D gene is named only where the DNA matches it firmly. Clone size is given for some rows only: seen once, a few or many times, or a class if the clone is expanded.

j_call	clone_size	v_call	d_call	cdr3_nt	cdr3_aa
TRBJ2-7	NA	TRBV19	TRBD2	TGTGCCAGTAGTCGGACTAGCGGGGCCTACGAGCAGTACTTC	CASSRTSGAYEQYF
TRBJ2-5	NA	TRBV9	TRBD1	TGTGCCAGCAGCGCTAAACGGGACAGACAAGAGACCCAGTACTTC	CASSAKRDRQETQYF
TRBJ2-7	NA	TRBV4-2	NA	TGTGCCAGCAGCCACCGGACTGGCTCCTACGAGCAGTACTTC	CASSHRTGSYEQYF
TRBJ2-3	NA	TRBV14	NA	TGTGCCAGCAGCCAATCTTGGGATACGCAGTATTTT	CASSQSWDTQYF
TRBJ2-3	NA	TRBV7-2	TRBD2	TGTGCCAGCAGCTCCAGACTAGCGGATACGCAGTATTTT	CASSSRLADTQYF
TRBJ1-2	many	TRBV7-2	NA	TGTGCCAGCAGCCCCCGCCCAGGGTCTAGCTATGGCTACACCTTC	CASSPRPGSSYGYTF
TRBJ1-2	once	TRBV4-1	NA	TGCGCCAGCAGCCAAGATCCCTGGGGCTACACCTTC	CASSQDPWGYTF
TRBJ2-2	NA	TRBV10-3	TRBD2	TGTGCCACTAGCGGGACTAGCGAAGCCGGGGAGCTGTTTTTT	CATSGTSEAGELFF
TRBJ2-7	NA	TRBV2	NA	TGTGCCAGCACCGAGGGAAGGTCTTCCTACGAGCAGTACTTC	CASTEGRSSYEQYF
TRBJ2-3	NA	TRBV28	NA	TGTGCCAGCACTAGAAAGCCCAGCACAGATACGCAGTATTTT	CASTRKPSTDTQYF
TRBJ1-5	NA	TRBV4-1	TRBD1	TGCGCCAGCAGCCAAGGGGTACCGACAGGGCGAAATCAGCCCCAGCATTTT	CASSQGVPTGRNQPQHF
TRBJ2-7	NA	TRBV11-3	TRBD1	TGTGCCAGCAGCTCCGGGACAGGCTCCTACGAGCAGTACTTC	CASSSGTGSYEQYF
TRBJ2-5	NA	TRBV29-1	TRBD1	TGCAGCGTTGGACAGGGTACTCAAGAGACCCAGTACTTC	CSVGQGTQETQYF
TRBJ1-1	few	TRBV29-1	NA	TGCAGCGTTGGGGCAGCGAGGAACACTGAAGCTTTCTTT	CSVGAARNTEAFF
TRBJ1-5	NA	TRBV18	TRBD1	TGTGCCAGCTCACCAGGTAGGGGGCCGGCGGGCAATCAGCCCCAGCATTTT	CASSPGRGPAGNQPQHF
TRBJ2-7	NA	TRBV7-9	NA	TGTGCCAGCAGCTCCCGGGACAAGAGCTCCTACGAGCAGTACTTC	CASSSRDKSSYEQYF
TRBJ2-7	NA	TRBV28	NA	TGTGCCAGCAGTTTGACGACAGCCGAATACGAGCAGTACTTC	CASSLTTAEYEQYF
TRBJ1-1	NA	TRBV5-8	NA	TGTGCCAGCAGCTTGGGGGCAGGGCGGTCGGTGAACACTGAAGCTTTCTTT	CASSLGAGRSVNTEAFF
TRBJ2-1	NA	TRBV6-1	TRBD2	TGTGCCAGTTCCTTAGCGGGGCTAGGGTACAATGAGCAGTTCTTC	CASSLAGLGYNEQFF
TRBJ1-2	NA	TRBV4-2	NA	TGTGCCAGCAGCCAAGAGGGACAAGCTAACTATGGCTACACCTTC	CASSQEGQANYGYTF
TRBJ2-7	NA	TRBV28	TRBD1	TGTGCCAGCACCCCCGGGACAGGGGGCGGGTCTGACGAGCAGTACTTC	CASTPGTGGGSDEQYF
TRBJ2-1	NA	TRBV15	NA	TGTGCCACCAGCGCGGGTATGCTGGATGAGCAGTTCTTC	CATSAGMLDEQFF